The rows below give T cell receptor beta chains drawn from one sample of a study of T cells in Graves' hyperthyroidism and ophthalmopathy. TCRdb re-called the multiplex PCR reads through MiXCR, storing one row per CDR3 protein. This sample carries over 450,000 distinct CDR3 sequences, over 13% of them seen once, and the ten largest clones take 15% to 20%. Sequencing was performed on blood. The receptors here all came from a woman younger than 30 with Graves' hyperthyroidism. Both conserved end residues are part of each CDR3. The D gene is left open where the match is weak. Only part of the rows carry a size: once, few, many, or a class if the clone is expanded.

D: .
V: TRBV5-6
J: TRBJ2-2
size: few
CDR3: CASRYTGTGIGELFF
DNA: TGTGCCAGCAGATATACAGGGACCGGAATCGGGGAGCTGTTTTTT

D: .
V: TRBV15
J: TRBJ1-3
size: .
CDR3: CATSKGEEINTIYF
DNA: TGTGCCACCAGCAAAGGAGAGGAGATAAACACCATATATTTT

D: TRBD2
V: TRBV7-9
J: TRBJ2-3
size: .
CDR3: CASTSSGRSTDTQYF
DNA: TGTGCCAGCACCTCAAGCGGGAGGTCCACAGATACGCAGTATTTT

D: .
V: TRBV6-5
J: TRBJ2-7
size: many
CDR3: CASRYNRDLLEQYF
DNA: TGTGCCAGCAGATACAACAGGGATCTTCTTGAGCAGTACTTC

D: TRBD2
V: TRBV6-2/TRBV6-3
J: TRBJ2-1
size: many
CDR3: CASSYSPSGAYNEQFF
DNA: TGTGCCAGCAGTTACTCACCTAGCGGGGCATACAATGAGCAGTTCTTC

D: .
V: TRBV12-3/TRBV12-4
J: TRBJ2-1
size: many
CDR3: CASSTGTREFF
DNA: TGTGCCAGCAGTACCGGGACCAGGGAGTTCTTC

D: .
V: TRBV7-9
J: TRBJ1-2
size: few
CDR3: CASSPPRVLIGYTF
DNA: TGTGCCAGCAGCCCTCCGAGGGTCCTTATAGGCTACACCTTC

D: .
V: TRBV20-1
J: TRBJ2-1
size: few
CDR3: CSARDTSAALGRSYNEQFF
DNA: TGCAGTGCTAGAGATACATCGGCAGCATTGGGAAGGTCCTACAATGAGCAGTTCTTC

D: TRBD2
V: TRBV9
J: TRBJ2-3
size: many
CDR3: CASSATEGLAGGRTQYF
DNA: TGTGCCAGCAGCGCCACCGAAGGACTAGCGGGAGGTCGTACGCAGTATTTT

D: .
V: TRBV20-1
J: TRBJ1-5
size: many
CDR3: CSARTRLGQPQHF
DNA: TGCAGTGCGAGGACGAGACTTGGGCAGCCCCAGCATTTT

D: .
V: TRBV12-3/TRBV12-4
J: TRBJ2-3
size: many
CDR3: CASRLQETTDTQYF
DNA: TGTGCCAGCAGGCTACAGGAAACGACAGATACGCAGTATTTT